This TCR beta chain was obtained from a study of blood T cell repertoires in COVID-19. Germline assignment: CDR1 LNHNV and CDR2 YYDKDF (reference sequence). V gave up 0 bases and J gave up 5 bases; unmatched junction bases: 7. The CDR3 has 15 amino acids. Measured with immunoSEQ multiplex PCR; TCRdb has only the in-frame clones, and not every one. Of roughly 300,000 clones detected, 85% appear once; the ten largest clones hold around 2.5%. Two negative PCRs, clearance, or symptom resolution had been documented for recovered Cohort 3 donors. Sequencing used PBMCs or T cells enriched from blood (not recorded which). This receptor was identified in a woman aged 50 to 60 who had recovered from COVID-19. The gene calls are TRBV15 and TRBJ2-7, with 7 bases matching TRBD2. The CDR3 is CATSRDRGGFHEQYF. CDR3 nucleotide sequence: TGTGCCACCAGCAGAGATAGGGGAGGGTTCCACGAGCAGTACTTC.